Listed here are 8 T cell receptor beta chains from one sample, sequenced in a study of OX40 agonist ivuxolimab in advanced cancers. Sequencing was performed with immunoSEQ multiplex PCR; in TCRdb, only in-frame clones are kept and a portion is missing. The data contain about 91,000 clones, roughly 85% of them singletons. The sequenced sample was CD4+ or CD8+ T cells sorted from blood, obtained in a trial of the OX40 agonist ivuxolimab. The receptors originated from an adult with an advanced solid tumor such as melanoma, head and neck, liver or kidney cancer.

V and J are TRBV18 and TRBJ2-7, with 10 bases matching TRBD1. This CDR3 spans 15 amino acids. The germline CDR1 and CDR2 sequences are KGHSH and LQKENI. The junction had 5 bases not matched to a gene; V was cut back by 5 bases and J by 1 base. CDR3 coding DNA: TGTGCCAGCTCAGTCGGACAGGGGGAATCCTACGAGCAGTACGTC. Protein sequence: CASSVGQGESYEQYV.

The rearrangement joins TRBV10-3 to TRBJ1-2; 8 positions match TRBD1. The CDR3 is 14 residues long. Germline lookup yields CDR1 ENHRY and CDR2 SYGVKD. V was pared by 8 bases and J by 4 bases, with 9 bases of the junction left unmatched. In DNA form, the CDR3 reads TGTGCCATCCACAACTCAGGGGGCCGCTATGGCTACACCTTC. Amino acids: CAIHNSGGRYGYTF.

The CDR3 loop is CASSQEASAYEQYF. CDR3 nucleotides: TGTGCCAGCAGCCAAGAGGCCAGTGCCTACGAGCAGTACTTC. The rearrangement joins TRBV4-2 to TRBJ2-7; D is undetermined. CDR3 length: 14 amino acids. Trimming took 0 bases from V and 2 from J, leaving 8 bases between them. Germline V gives CDR1 LGHNA, CDR2 YNFKEQ.

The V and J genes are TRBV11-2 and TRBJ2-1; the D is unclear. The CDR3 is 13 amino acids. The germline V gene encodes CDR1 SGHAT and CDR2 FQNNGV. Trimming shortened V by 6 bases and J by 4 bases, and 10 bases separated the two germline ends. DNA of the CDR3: TGTGCCAGCAGAGAGCTGGGTTACAATGAGCAGTTCTTC. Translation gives CASRELGYNEQFF.

This CDR3 reads CASSFDLPGMGYAQYF. The CDR3 coding sequence is TGCGCCAGCAGCTTCGACCTACCGGGGATGGGGTACGCGCAGTATTTT. The V gene is TRBV5-1, the J gene TRBJ2-3, with TRBD2 as a possible D gene (5 bases). CDR1 SGHRS and CDR2 YFSETQ come from the germline V gene. Trimming shortened V by 2 bases and J by 10 bases, and 23 bases separated the two germline ends. The CDR3 totals 16 residues.

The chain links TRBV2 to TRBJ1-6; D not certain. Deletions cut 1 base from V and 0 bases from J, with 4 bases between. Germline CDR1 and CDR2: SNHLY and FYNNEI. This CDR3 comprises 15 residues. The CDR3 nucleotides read TGTGCCAGCAGTGAAGACAGCTCCTATAATTCACCCCTCCACTTT. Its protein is CASSEDSSYNSPLHF.

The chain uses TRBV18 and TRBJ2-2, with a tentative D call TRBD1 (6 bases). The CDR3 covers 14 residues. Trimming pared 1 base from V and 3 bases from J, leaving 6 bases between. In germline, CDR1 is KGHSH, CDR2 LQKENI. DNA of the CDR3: TGTGCCAGCTCACCACAGGGGGACACCGGGGAGCTGTTTTTT. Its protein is CASSPQGDTGELFF. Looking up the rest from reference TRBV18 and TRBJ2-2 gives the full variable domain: NAGVMQNPRHLVRRRGQEARLRCSPMKGHSHVYWYRQLPEEGLKFMVYLQKENIIDESGMPKERFSAEFPKEGPSILRIQQVVRGDSAAYFCASSPQGDTGELFFGEGSRLTVL.

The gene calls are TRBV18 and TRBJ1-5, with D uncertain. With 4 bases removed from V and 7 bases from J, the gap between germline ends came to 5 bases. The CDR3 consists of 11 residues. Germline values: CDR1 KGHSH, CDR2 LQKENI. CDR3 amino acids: CASSQGQPQHF. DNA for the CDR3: TGTGCCAGCTCACAAGGCCAGCCCCAGCATTTT. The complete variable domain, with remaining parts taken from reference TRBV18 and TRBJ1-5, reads NAGVMQNPRHLVRRRGQEARLRCSPMKGHSHVYWYRQLPEEGLKFMVYLQKENIIDESGMPKERFSAEFPKEGPSILRIQQVVRGDSAAYFCASSQGQPQHFGDGTRLSIL.